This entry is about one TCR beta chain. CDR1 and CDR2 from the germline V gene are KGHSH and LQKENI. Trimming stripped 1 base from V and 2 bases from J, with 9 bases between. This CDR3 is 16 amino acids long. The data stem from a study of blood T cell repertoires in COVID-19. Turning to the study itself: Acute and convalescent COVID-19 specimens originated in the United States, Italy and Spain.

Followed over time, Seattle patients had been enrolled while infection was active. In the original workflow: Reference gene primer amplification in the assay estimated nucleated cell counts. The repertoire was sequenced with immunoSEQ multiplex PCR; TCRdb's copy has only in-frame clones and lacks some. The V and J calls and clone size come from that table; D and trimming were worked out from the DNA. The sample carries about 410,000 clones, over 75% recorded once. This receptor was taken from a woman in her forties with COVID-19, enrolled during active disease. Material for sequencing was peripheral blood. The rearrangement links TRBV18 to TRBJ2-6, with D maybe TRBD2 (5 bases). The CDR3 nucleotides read TGTGCCAGCTCACCACTATCCGGGGCTGGGGCCAACGTCCTGACTTTC. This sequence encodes CASSPLSGAGANVLTF. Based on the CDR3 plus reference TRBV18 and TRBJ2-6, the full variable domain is NAGVMQNPRHLVRRRGQEARLRCSPMKGHSHVYWYRQLPEEGLKFMVYLQKENIIDESGMPKERFSAEFPKEGPSILRIQQVVRGDSAAYFCASSPLSGAGANVLTFGAGSRLTVL.